Listed here are 22 T cell receptor beta chains from one sample, sequenced in a study of blood T cells in healthy people across ages. Alongside a J-beta primer mix, a sample-barcoded 5' primer served in a second PCR lasting about 7 to 11 cycles. A single record per CDR3 protein comes from TCRdb applying MiXCR to the 5' RACE reads. The data hold some 640,000 distinct CDR3 sequences, with approximately 30% observed a single time. Sequenced input: blood. The receptor source for this set is a woman aged 80 or older in good health.

This clonotype was observed many times. The chain combines TRBV5-6 with TRBJ1-2, with D hard to call. The CDR3 is made up of 13 amino acids. Germline V lookup: CDR1 SGHDT, CDR2 YYEEEE. The V and J ends lost 4 bases and 7 bases respectively, with 14 bases between them. CDR3 region: CASSGDGVRGYTF. CDR3 DNA: TGTGCCAGCAGCGGTGACGGGGTGCGTGGCTACACCTTC.

V is TRBV5-1 and J is TRBJ2-2, with TRBD2 identical over 10 bases. Losses at the gene ends were 0 bases for V and 5 bases for J; bases not matched to a gene: 10. The CDR3 is 18 amino acids. Per germline, CDR1 SGHRS and CDR2 YFSETQ. For the CDR3, the DNA is TGCGCCAGCAGCTTGGCGCCTAGCGGGGGCCGGGGGACCGGGGAGCTGTTTTTT. Translating gives CASSLAPSGGRGTGELFF.

In its sample, this clonotype was seen many times. This chain joins TRBV7-2 and TRBJ1-2, with 7 bases that match TRBD1. The CDR3 is made up of 14 amino acids. The V gene's germline CDR1 is SGHTA and CDR2 FQGNSA. After removal of 5 bases from V and 7 bases from J, the junction contained 10 bases not matched to a gene. The DNA for the CDR3 is TGTGCCAGCAGCGCACAGGGGCCAGTTTCTGGCTACACCTTC. Its protein is CASSAQGPVSGYTF.

The chain carries TRBV4-3 and TRBJ2-1, with D uncertain. Near its end, the DNA agrees better with TRBJ2-7, so the J call may be wrong. CDR1 LGHNA and CDR2 YSLEER come from the germline V gene. The CDR3 consists of 20 residues. The CDR3: CASSLDNLYSGRYSYNEQYF. The CDR3 nucleotides are TGCGCCAGCAGCCTAGATAATCTTTATTCAGGACGGTACTCCTACAATGAGCAGTACTTC.

The chain joins TRBV2 to TRBJ1-1; D possibly corresponds to TRBD1 (5 bases). CDR3 length: 14 residues. Per germline, CDR1 SNHLY and CDR2 FYNNEI. Trimming shortened V by 7 bases and J by 1 base, and 13 bases separated the two germline ends. The CDR3 DNA sequence: TGTGCCAGCACCGGCGACAGTGCGAACACTGAAGCTTTCTTT. It codes for CASTGDSANTEAFF.

In regard to this clonotype: A much larger clone differs by one base, so this may be a read error. The rearrangement joins TRBV10-3 to TRBJ2-7, with TRBD1 identical over 7 bases. V lost 3 bases, J lost 6 bases, and 8 bases stayed unmatched. This CDR3 is built from 14 residues. Germline loops: CDR1 ENHRY, CDR2 SYGVKD. The CDR3 region is CAISDRGSRLEQYF. The DNA for the CDR3 is TGTGCCATCAGTGACAGGGGGTCCCGCCTCGAGCAGTACTTC.

This clonotype was counted between two and nine times. This chain links TRBV5-4 with TRBJ1-2, with D perhaps TRBD1 (6 bases). The CDR3 is 16 amino acids. Germline CDR1 reads SGHNT; CDR2 reads YYREEE (reference sequence). V was cut by 4 bases and J by 4 bases, with 20 bases left in between. CDR3 coding DNA: TGTGCCAGCAGCCCGCCCACAGGGAATTCTTTCTATGGCTACACCTTC. This gives the protein CASSPPTGNSFYGYTF. Together with reference TRBV5-4 and TRBJ1-2, the CDR3 gives the full variable domain: ETGVTQSPTHLIKTRGQQVTLRCSSQSGHNTVSWYQQALGQGPQFIFQYYREEENGRGNFPPRFSGLQFPNYSSELNVNALELDDSALYLCASSPPTGNSFYGYTFGSGTRLTVV.

Note on this clonotype: One base away lies a much larger clone, so this may be a sequencing read error. This chain joins TRBV5-1 and TRBJ2-1; D may match TRBD1 or TRBD2 (5 bases each). Germline V CDR1 and CDR2: SGHRS, YFSETQ. With 4 bases removed from V and 9 bases from J, the gap between germline ends came to 23 bases. This CDR3 is built from 16 residues. The CDR3 region has the DNA TGCGCCAGCAGCCAGCTAATGGGGACCCTCGGCGGTGAGCAGTTCTTC. It translates to CASSQLMGTLGGEQFF.

This clonotype was recorded many times. The rearrangement links TRBV7-2 to TRBJ2-3, with D tentatively TRBD1 or TRBD2 (6 bases each). The CDR3 covers 16 residues. Trimming removed 0 bases at V and 8 bases at J, with 18 bases between. Per the germline V gene, CDR1 is SGHTA and CDR2 is FQGNSA. DNA of the CDR3: TGTGCCAGCAGCTTAGCGCAAAGGGGGAATAGCGGTACGCAGTATTTT. It is translated as CASSLAQRGNSGTQYF.

This clonotype was recorded only once. A much bigger clone sits one base away, suggesting this may be a read error. Here the CDR3 DNA reads TGTGTCAGCAGCGCTTATTCGGCCGGATACACTGAAGCTTTCTTT. It yields the protein CVSSAYSAGYTEAFF. The chain couples TRBV9 to TRBJ1-1; D not certain. CDR1 is SGDLS and CDR2 is YYNGEE in the germline V gene. The CDR3 contains 15 residues.

V gene TRBV27 combines with J gene TRBJ1-1, with D possibly TRBD1 on 6 matching bases. CDR3 length: 15 residues. CDR1 is MNHEY, CDR2 SMNVEV, per germline (reference sequence). V was cut by 5 bases and J by 5 bases, with 18 bases left in between. CDR3 nucleotide sequence: TGTGCCAGCAGTAAAACTTGGACAGAAGGTACTGAAGCTTTCTTT. Translated, it gives CASSKTWTEGTEAFF.

This clonotype appeared a few times. A much larger clone is a single base away; this may be a read error. This chain uses TRBV4-1 with TRBJ2-7; 7 bases are a match to TRBD1. CDR1 and CDR2 (germline): MGHRA, YSYEKL. CDR3 length: 14 amino acids. CDR3 protein: CANSQGDRKNEQYF. CDR3 nucleotides: TGCGCCAACAGCCAAGGGGACAGAAAGAATGAGCAGTACTTC.

This clonotype was seen ten or more times. The chain couples TRBV5-6 to TRBJ2-3, with 8 bases lining up with TRBD2. With 3 bases clipped from V and 0 bases from J, the junction kept 6 bases outside the gene matches. The CDR3 loop spans 16 amino acids. Looked up from germline, CDR1 is SGHDT and CDR2 is YYEEEE. The CDR3 DNA sequence: TGTGCCAGCAGCTCCCTTAGCGGGGCAAGCACAGATACGCAGTATTTT. Its translation: CASSSLSGASTDTQYF.

This clonotype was counted at least ten times. The gene calls are TRBV20-1 and TRBJ2-5; maybe TRBD2 (5 bases). Germline V lookup: CDR1 DFQATT, CDR2 SNEGSKA (reference sequence). V was pared by 0 bases and J by 4 bases, with 15 bases between. The CDR3 has 15 amino acids. In DNA, the CDR3 is TGCAGTGCTAGAGATCCCCGGGGAATAGGAGAGACCCAGTACTTC. It codes for CSARDPRGIGETQYF.

The V gene is TRBV7-6, the J gene TRBJ1-3; D unclear. The CDR3 contains 13 residues. V was cut by 5 bases and J by 4 bases, with 9 bases left in between. Germline loops: CDR1 SGHVS, CDR2 FNYEAQ. Here the CDR3 DNA reads TGTGCCAGCAGCCCCAACCAAGGAAACACCATATATTTT. Residues: CASSPNQGNTIYF. Complete variable domain (other parts from reference TRBV7-6 and TRBJ1-3): GAGVSQSPRYKVTKRGQDVALRCDPISGHVSLYWYRQALGQGPEFLTYFNYEAQQDKSGLPNDRFSAERPEGSISTLTIQRTEQRDSAMYRCASSPNQGNTIYFGEGSWLTVV.

At least ten counts were recorded for this clonotype. This chain links TRBV7-2 with TRBJ2-7; 10 bases line up with TRBD1. Germline assignment: CDR1 SGHTA and CDR2 FQGNSA. This CDR3 is 15 amino acids long. V was clipped by 1 base and J by 7 bases; unmatched bases: 7. The CDR3 here is CASSLEGQGLGEQYF. CDR3 DNA sequence: TGTGCCAGCAGCTTAGAGGGACAGGGGCTGGGTGAGCAGTACTTC.

The chain carries TRBV5-1 and TRBJ1-6, with no clear D. Germline V lookup: CDR1 SGHRS, CDR2 YFSETQ. The V and J ends lost 10 bases and 3 bases respectively, with 17 bases between them. The CDR3 has 15 residues. The CDR3 spells CASSYTDHYNSPLHF. The CDR3 region has the DNA TGCGCCTCATCCTACACAGACCACTATAATTCACCCCTCCACTTT.

With regard to this clonotype: It may be a read error: a sequence one base away is much more abundant. V is TRBV6-6 and J is TRBJ2-5; no reliable D call. This CDR3 region has 14 residues. Germline V gives CDR1 MNHNY, CDR2 SVGAGI (reference sequence). Written as DNA, the CDR3 is TGTGCCAACAGTTACTCCTCGCGCCAAGAGACCCAGTACTTC. It translates to CANSYSSRQETQYF.

With respect to this clonotype: A much larger clonotype is one base distant, so this may be a read error. This rearrangement joins TRBV3-1 to TRBJ2-1; maybe TRBD1 (5 bases). V was cut by 1 base and J by 10 bases, with 11 bases left in between. Per the germline V gene, CDR1 is LGHDT and CDR2 is YNNKEL (reference sequence). The CDR3 consists of 13 residues. The CDR3 is CASSQVRVGEQFF. DNA for the CDR3: TGTGCCAGCAGCCAAGTCAGGGTAGGCGAGCAGTTCTTC.

This clonotype was seen a handful of times. This may be a read error, as it is one base from a much larger clone. This chain uses TRBV7-2 with TRBJ2-5; the match to TRBD1 covers 8 bases. The CDR3 runs 14 residues. From germline, CDR1 is SGHTA and CDR2 FQGNSA. V shed 3 bases, J shed 11 bases, and the junction held 11 bases outside the gene matches. CDR3 loop: CASSFDRGINEQYF. The CDR3, as DNA: TGTGCCAGCAGCTTCGACAGGGGAATAAATGAGCAGTACTTC.

The V call is TRBV3-1, the J call TRBJ1-3; D might be TRBD1 (5 bases). V shed 6 bases and J shed 4 bases, with 13 bases lying between them. The CDR3 covers 14 residues. Germline CDR1 and CDR2: LGHDT and YNNKEL (reference sequence). CDR3 nucleotide sequence: TGTGCCAGCAGGGGACCCTCGGCGGGAAACACCATATATTTT. It translates to CASRGPSAGNTIYF. Filled out from reference TRBV3-1 and TRBJ1-3, the complete variable domain reads DTAVSQTPKYLVTQMGNDKSIKCEQNLGHDTMYWYKQDSKKFLKIMFSYNNKELIINETVPNRFSPKSPDKAHLNLHINSLELGDSAVYFCASRGPSAGNTIYFGEGSWLTVV.

The J gene is TRBJ1-1, the V gene TRBV28, with 8 bases identical to TRBD1. Per germline, CDR1 MDHEN and CDR2 SYDVKM. The V gene end was trimmed by 5 bases and the J gene end by 3 bases; junction bases not matched to a gene: 8. The CDR3 sequence is 15 residues long. CDR3 nucleotide sequence: TGTGCCAGCAGTCCACAGGGGGGCTGGTACACTGAAGCTTTCTTT. Translation gives CASSPQGGWYTEAFF. The full variable domain, with the rest looked up from reference TRBV28 and TRBJ1-1, is DVKVTQSSRYLVKRTGEKVFLECVQDMDHENMFWYRQDPGLGLRLIYFSYDVKMKEKGDIPEGYSVSREKKERFSLILESASTNQTSMYLCASSPQGGWYTEAFFGQGTRLTVV.